The next 10 T cell receptor beta chains were all read from a single sample in a study of response to subunit inactivated influenza vaccine. TCRdb recomputed calls from the RT-PCR reads with MiXCR, one row per CDR3 protein. The sample carries about 780,000 distinct CDR3 sequences, approximately 17% recorded once. The sequenced sample was PBMCs from blood, obtained about 5 days after vaccination. These receptors were collected from a man in his fifties who received an inactivated influenza vaccine.

The CDR3 loop is CASLSKGYNEQFF. The CDR3 region has the DNA TGTGCCAGCCTCAGTAAGGGCTACAATGAGCAGTTCTTC. The genes are TRBV2 and TRBJ2-1; D unresolved. V was pared by 8 bases and J by 3 bases, with 11 bases between. CDR1 is SNHLY, CDR2 FYNNEI, per germline. This CDR3 has 13 amino acids. The full variable domain, completed using reference TRBV2 and TRBJ2-1, is EPEVTQTPSHQVTQMGQEVILRCVPISNHLYFYWYRQILGQKVEFLVSFYNNEISEKSEIFDDQFSVERPDGSNFTLKIRSTKLEDSAMYFCASLSKGYNEQFFGPGTRLTVL.

This clonotype has only a few counts. This sequence joins TRBV29-1 and TRBJ2-7, with a weak D call TRBD2 (5 bases). This CDR3 contains 11 residues. The germline CDR1 and CDR2 sequences are SQVTM and ANQGSEA. Trimming left V 6 bases short and J 2 bases short, with 8 bases between. The CDR3 DNA is TGCAGCGTAGCGGCCCCCTACGAGCAGTACTTC. Protein product: CSVAAPYEQYF.

This clonotype was counted a few times. The chain carries TRBV5-6 and TRBJ2-3; 8 bases are shared with TRBD2. Germline values: CDR1 SGHDT, CDR2 YYEEEE. V trimming: 0 bases; J trimming: 1 base; junction bases outside the gene matches: 10. The CDR3 spans 18 residues. CDR3 sequence: CASSLAIGGGTGTDTQYF. Here the CDR3 DNA reads TGTGCCAGCAGCTTGGCCATCGGCGGGGGGACGGGCACAGATACGCAGTATTTT.

The V call is TRBV27, the J call TRBJ2-7, with 8 bases lining up with TRBD1. This CDR3 is built from 15 residues. Germline trimming cut 6 bases from V and 0 bases from J; bases unmatched to any gene: 7. Germline V gene data show CDR1 as MNHEY and CDR2 as SMNVEV (reference sequence). Here the CDR3 DNA reads TGTGCCAGCAGCATGACAGGGGCAAGCTCCTACGAGCAGTACTTC. Protein: CASSMTGASSYEQYF.

The rearrangement joins TRBV11-3 to TRBJ2-3; D could derive from TRBD1 or TRBD2 (5 bases each). Germline values: CDR1 SGHNT, CDR2 YENEEA. V lost 0 bases to trimming and J lost 6 bases, with 13 bases between them. This CDR3 has 15 residues. This chain's CDR3 is CASSLDTGARDTQYF. In nucleotides, the CDR3 is TGTGCCAGCAGCTTAGATACCGGGGCCAGGGATACGCAGTATTTT.

This clonotype was detected only a few times. This chain connects TRBV11-1 to TRBJ2-3, with D unresolved. The V end lost 0 bases, the J end lost 2 bases, and 9 bases lay between the germline ends. CDR1 is SGHAT, CDR2 FQDESV, per germline (reference sequence). This CDR3 spans 15 amino acids. In DNA form, the CDR3 reads TGTGCCAGCAGCTTAGCCCCGGCATCCACAGATACGCAGTATTTT. It translates to CASSLAPASTDTQYF.

At least ten counts were recorded for this clonotype. CDR3 nucleotide sequence: TGCAGTTGCCCTGAATCCGACAGGGAGACCCAAGAGACCCAGTACTTC. Encoded protein: CSCPESDRETQETQYF. The chain recombines TRBV20-1 with TRBJ2-5; 7 bases map to TRBD1. The germline V gene encodes CDR1 DFQATT and CDR2 SNEGSKA (reference sequence). With V trimmed by 8 bases and J by 1 base, 16 bases remained unmatched. This CDR3 comprises 16 residues.

The table lists this clonotype with a few counts. J is TRBJ2-3 and V is TRBV20-1, with D unclear. The germline V gene encodes CDR1 DFQATT and CDR2 SNEGSKA (reference sequence). V lost 4 bases, J lost 3 bases, and 2 bases lay in between. The CDR3 has 10 amino acids. Written as DNA, the CDR3 is TGCAGTGCTATGACAGATACGCAGTATTTT. This gives the protein CSAMTDTQYF.

This clonotype was counted between two and nine times. J is TRBJ1-6 and V is TRBV6-5; TRBD1 agrees at 8 bases. V shed 3 bases, J shed 5 bases, and the junction held 6 bases outside the gene matches. The CDR3 extends over 16 amino acids. Germline CDR1 and CDR2: MNHEY and SVGAGI. CDR3 loop: CASSYSWTGNNSPLHF. The DNA for the CDR3 is TGTGCCAGCAGTTATAGTTGGACAGGGAATAATTCACCCCTCCACTTT.

V is TRBV6-1 and J is TRBJ1-4; possible D gene TRBD1, 6 bases. V shed 5 bases and J shed 7 bases, with 20 bases lying between them. The germline gives CDR1 MNHNS, CDR2 SASEGT. The CDR3 consists of 16 residues. The CDR3 bases are TGTGCCAGCAGTCCCCGGGCAACAGGGTTTTCTGAAAAACTGTTTTTT. Protein sequence: CASSPRATGFSEKLFF.